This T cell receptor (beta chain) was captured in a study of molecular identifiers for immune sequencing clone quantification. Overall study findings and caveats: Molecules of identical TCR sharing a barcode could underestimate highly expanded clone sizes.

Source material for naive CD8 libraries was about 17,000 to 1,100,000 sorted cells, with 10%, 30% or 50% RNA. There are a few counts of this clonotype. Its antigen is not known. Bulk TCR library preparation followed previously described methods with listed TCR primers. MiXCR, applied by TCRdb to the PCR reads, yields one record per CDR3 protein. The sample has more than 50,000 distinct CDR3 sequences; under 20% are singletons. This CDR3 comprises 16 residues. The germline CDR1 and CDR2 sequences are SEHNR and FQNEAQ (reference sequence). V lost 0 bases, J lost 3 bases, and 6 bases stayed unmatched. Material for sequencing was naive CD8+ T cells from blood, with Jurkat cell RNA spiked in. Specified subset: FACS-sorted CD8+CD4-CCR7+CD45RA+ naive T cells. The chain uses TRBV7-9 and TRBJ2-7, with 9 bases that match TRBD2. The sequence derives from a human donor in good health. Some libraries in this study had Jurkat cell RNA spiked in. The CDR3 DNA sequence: TGTGCCAGCAGCTTAGCTTCGGGACTAGCTCTCTACGAGCAGTACTTC. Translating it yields CASSLASGLALYEQYF.